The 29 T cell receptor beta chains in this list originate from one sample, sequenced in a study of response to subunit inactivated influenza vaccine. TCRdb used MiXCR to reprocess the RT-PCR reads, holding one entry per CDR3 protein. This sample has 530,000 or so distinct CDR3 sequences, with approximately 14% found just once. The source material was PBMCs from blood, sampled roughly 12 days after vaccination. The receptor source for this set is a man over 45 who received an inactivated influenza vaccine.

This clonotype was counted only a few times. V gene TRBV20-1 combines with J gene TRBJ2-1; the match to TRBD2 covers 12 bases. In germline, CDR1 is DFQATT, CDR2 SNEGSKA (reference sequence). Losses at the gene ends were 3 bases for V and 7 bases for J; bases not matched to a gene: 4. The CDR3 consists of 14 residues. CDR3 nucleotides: TGCAGTGCTAGTACTAGCGGGAGGAGGAATGAGCAGTTCTTC. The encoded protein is CSASTSGRRNEQFF.

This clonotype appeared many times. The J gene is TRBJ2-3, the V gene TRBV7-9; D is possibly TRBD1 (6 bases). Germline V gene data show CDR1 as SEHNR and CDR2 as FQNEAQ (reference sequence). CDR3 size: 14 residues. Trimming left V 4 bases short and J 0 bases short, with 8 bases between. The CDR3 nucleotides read TGTGCCAGCAGCTCAACAGGGAGCACAGATACGCAGTATTTT. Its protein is CASSSTGSTDTQYF.

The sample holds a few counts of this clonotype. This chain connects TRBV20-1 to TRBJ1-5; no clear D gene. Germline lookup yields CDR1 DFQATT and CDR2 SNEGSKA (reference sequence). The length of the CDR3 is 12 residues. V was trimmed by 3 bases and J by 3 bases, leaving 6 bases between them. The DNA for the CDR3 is TGCAGTGCTAGGCTACTCAATCAGCCCCAGCATTTT. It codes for CSARLLNQPQHF.

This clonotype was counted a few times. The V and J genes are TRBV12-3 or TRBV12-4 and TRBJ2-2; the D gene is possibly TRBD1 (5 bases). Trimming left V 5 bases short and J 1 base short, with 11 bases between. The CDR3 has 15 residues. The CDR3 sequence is CASSQGHKNTGELFF. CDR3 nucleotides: TGTGCCAGCAGTCAAGGACACAAGAACACCGGGGAGCTGTTTTTT.

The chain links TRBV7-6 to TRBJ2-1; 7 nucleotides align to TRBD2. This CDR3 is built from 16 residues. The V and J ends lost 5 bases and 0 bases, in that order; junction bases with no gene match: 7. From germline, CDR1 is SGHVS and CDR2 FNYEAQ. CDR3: CASSPGLSLSYNEQFF. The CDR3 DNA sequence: TGTGCCAGCAGCCCGGGACTATCCCTCTCCTACAATGAGCAGTTCTTC.

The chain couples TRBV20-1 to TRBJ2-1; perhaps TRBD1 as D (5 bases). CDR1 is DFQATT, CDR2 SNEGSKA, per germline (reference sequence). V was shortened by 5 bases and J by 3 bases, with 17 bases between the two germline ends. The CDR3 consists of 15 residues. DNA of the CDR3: TGCAGTGCTCGACCAATGATAGACAGCTACAATGAGCAGTTCTTC. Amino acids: CSARPMIDSYNEQFF.

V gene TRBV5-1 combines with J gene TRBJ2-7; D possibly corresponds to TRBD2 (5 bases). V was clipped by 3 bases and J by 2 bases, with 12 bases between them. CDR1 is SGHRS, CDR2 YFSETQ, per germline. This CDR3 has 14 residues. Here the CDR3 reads CASSSNGLAYEQYF. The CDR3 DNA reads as TGCGCCAGCAGCTCCAATGGACTCGCCTACGAGCAGTACTTC.

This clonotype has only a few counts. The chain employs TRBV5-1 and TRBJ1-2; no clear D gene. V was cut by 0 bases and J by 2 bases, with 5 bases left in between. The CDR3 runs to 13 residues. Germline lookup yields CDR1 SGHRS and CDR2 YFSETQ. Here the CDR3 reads CASSLVQNYGYTF. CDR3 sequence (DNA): TGCGCCAGCAGCTTGGTGCAGAACTATGGCTACACCTTC.

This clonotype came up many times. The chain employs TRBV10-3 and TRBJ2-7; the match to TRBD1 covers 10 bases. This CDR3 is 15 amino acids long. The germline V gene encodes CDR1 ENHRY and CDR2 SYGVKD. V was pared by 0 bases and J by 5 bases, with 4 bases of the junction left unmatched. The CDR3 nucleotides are TGTGCCATCAGTGAGTCGGGACAGGGGTTCGACGAGCAGTACTTC. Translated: CAISESGQGFDEQYF.

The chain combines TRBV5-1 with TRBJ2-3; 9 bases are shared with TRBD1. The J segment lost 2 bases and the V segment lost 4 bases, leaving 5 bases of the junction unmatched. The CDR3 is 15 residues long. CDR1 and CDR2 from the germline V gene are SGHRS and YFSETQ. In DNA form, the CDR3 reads TGCGCCAGCAGCCTCGGGGACAGGGCCACAGATACGCAGTATTTT. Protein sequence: CASSLGDRATDTQYF.

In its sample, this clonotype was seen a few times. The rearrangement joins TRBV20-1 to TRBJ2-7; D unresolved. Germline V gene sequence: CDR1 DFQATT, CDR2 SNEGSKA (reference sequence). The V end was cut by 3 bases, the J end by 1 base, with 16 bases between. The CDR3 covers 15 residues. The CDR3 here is CSASGISPGSYEQYF. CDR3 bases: TGCAGTGCTAGCGGTATTTCTCCCGGATCCTACGAGCAGTACTTC.

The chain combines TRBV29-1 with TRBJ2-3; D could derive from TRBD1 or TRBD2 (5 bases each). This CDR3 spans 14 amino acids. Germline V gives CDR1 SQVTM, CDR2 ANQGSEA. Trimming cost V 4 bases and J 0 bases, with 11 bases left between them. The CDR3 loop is CSVAGAGSTDTQYF. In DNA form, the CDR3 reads TGCAGCGTTGCCGGGGCAGGGAGCACAGATACGCAGTATTTT.

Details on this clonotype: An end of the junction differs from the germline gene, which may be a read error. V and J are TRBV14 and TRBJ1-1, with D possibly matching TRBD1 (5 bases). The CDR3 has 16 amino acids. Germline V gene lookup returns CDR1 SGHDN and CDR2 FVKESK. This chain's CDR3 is CASIQERQNPYTEAFF. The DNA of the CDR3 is TGTGCCAGCATCCAAGAACGACAGAACCCGTACACTGAAGCTTTCTTT.

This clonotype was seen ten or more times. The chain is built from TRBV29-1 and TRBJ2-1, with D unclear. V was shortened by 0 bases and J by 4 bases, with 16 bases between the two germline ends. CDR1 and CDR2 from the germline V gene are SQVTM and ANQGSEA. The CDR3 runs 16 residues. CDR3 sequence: CSVEDLRRGNYNEQFF. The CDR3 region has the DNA TGCAGCGTTGAAGATCTAAGGCGCGGTAATTACAATGAGCAGTTCTTC.

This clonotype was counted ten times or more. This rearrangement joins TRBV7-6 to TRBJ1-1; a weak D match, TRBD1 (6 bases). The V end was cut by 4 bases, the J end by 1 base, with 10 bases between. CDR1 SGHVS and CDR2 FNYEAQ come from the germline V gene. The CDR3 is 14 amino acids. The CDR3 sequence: CASSSTGGNTEAFF. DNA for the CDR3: TGTGCCAGCAGCTCGACAGGAGGGAACACTGAAGCTTTCTTT.

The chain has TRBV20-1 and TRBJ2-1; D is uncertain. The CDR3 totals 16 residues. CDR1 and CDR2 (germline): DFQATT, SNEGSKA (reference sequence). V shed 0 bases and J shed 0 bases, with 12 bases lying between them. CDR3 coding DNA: TGCAGTGCTAGAGAAGACTCGGAGTTCTCCTACAATGAGCAGTTCTTC. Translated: CSAREDSEFSYNEQFF.

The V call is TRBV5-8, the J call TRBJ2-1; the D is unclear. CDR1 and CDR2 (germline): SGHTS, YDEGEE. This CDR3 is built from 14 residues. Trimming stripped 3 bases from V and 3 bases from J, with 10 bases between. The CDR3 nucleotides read TGTGCCAGCAGCTCCTCCGGATACTACAATGAGCAGTTCTTC. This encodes CASSSSGYYNEQFF.

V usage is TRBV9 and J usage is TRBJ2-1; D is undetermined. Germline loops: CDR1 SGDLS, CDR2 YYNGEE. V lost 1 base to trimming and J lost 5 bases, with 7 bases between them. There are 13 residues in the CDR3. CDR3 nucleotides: TGTGCCAGCAGCGTAAACTTGAACAATGAGCAGTTCTTC. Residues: CASSVNLNNEQFF. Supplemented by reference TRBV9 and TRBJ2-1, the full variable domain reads DSGVTQTPKHLITATGQRVTLRCSPRSGDLSVYWYQQSLDQGLQFLIQYYNGEERAKGNILERFSAQQFPDLHSELNLSSLELGDSALYFCASSVNLNNEQFFGPGTRLTVL.

CDR3 protein: CSATKAEGIQETQYF. The CDR3 nucleotides read TGCAGTGCCACCAAAGCGGAAGGGATCCAAGAGACCCAGTACTTC. The V call is TRBV20-1, the J call TRBJ2-5; TRBD2 might be the D (5 bases). The CDR3 is 15 residues long. The V end was cut by 6 bases, the J end by 1 base, with 18 bases between. CDR1 and CDR2 (germline): DFQATT, SNEGSKA (reference sequence).

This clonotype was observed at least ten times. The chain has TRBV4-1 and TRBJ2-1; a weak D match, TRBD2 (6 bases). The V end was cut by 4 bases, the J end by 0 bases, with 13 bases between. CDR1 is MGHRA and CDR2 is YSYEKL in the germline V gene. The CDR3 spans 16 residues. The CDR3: CASSPAGGSSYNEQFF. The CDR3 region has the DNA TGCGCCAGCAGCCCCGCCGGGGGAAGCTCCTACAATGAGCAGTTCTTC.

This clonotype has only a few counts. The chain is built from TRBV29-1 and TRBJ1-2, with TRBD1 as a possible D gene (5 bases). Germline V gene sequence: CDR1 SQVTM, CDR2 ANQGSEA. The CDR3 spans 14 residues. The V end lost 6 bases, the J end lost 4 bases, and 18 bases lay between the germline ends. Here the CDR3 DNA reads TGCAGCGTACTATCGGACAACCACCTCTATGGCTACACCTTC. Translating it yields CSVLSDNHLYGYTF.

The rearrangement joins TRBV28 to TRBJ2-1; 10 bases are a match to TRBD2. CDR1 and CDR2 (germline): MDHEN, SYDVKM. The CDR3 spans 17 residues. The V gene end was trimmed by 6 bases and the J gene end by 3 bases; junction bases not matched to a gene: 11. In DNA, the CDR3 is TGTGCCAGCAGGGCTAGCGGGAGTCGATTATACTACAATGAGCAGTTCTTC. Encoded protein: CASRASGSRLYYNEQFF. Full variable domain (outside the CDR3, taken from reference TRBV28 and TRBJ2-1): DVKVTQSSRYLVKRTGEKVFLECVQDMDHENMFWYRQDPGLGLRLIYFSYDVKMKEKGDIPEGYSVSREKKERFSLILESASTNQTSMYLCASRASGSRLYYNEQFFGPGTRLTVL.

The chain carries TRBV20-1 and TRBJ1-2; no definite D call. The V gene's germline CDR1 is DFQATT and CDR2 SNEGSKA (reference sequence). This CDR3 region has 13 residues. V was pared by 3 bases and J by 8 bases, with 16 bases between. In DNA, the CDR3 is TGCAGTGCTAGCTCTGGTGACGCGGGGGGCTACACCTTC. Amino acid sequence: CSASSGDAGGYTF.

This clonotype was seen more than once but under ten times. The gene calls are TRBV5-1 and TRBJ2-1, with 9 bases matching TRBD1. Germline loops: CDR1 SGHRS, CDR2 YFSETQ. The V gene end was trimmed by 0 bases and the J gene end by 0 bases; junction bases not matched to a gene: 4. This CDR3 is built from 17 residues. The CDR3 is CASSLATGGASYNEQFF. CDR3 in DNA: TGCGCCAGCAGCTTGGCAACAGGGGGCGCCTCCTACAATGAGCAGTTCTTC.

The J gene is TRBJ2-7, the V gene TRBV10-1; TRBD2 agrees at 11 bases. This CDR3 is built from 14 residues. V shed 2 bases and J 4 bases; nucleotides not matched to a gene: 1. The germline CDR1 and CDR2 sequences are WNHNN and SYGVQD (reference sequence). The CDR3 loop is CASSETSGGYEQYF. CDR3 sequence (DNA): TGCGCCAGCAGTGAGACTAGCGGGGGTTACGAGCAGTACTTC.

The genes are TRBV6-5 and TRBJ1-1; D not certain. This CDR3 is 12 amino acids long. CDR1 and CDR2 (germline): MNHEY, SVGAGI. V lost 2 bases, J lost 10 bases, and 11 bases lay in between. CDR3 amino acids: CASSYLGGRAFF. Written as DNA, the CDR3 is TGTGCCAGCAGTTACCTAGGAGGTCGAGCTTTCTTT.

The CDR3 DNA sequence: TGTGCCAGCACTCGACAGGGGGCTAATGAGCAGTTCTTC. Protein: CASTRQGANEQFF. The gene calls are TRBV28 and TRBJ2-1; 10 bases fit TRBD1. Germline assignment: CDR1 MDHEN and CDR2 SYDVKM. The CDR3 covers 13 residues. J gave up 7 bases and V 7 bases, and 4 bases lay outside the gene matches.

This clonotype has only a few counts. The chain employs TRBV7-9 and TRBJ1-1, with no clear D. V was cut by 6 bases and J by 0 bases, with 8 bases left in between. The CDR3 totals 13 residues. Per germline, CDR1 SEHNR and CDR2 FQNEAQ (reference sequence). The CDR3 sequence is CASSATMNTEAFF. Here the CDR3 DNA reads TGTGCCAGCAGTGCCACCATGAACACTGAAGCTTTCTTT.

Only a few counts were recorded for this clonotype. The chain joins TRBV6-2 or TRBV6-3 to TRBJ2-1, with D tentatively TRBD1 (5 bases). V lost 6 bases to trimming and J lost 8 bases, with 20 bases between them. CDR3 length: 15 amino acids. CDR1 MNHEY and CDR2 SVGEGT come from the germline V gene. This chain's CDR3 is CASSRWGDGFDEQFF. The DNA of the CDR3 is TGTGCCAGCAGCCGGTGGGGCGACGGATTTGATGAGCAGTTCTTC.